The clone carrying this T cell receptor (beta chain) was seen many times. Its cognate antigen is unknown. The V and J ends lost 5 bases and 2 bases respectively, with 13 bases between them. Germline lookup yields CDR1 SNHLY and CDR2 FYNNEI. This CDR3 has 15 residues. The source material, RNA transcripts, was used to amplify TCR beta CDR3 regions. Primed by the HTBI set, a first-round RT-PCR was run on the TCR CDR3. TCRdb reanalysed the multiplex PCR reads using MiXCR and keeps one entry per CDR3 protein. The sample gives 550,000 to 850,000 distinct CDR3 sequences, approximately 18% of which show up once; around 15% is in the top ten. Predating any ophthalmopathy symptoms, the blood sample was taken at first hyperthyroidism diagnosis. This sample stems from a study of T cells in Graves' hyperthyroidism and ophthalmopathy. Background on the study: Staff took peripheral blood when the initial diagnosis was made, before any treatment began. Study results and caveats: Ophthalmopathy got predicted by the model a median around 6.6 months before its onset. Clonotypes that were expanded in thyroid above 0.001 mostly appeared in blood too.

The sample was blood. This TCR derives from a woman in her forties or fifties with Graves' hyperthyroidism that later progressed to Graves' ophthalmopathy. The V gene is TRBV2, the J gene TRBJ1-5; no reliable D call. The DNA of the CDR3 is TGTGCCAGCAGTTCGGACGGGGAAGGCAATCAGCCCCAGCATTTT. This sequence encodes CASSSDGEGNQPQHF.